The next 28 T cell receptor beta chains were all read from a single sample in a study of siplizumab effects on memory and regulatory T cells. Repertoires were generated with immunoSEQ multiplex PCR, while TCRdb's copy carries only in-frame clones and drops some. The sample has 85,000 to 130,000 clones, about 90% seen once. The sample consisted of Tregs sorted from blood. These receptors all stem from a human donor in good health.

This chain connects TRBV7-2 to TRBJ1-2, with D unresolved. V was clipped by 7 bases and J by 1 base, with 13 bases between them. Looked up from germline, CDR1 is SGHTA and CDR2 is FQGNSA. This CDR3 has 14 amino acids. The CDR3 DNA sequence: TGTGCCAGCACCCCCGGGTCTCGTAACTATGGCTACACCTTC. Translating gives CASTPGSRNYGYTF.

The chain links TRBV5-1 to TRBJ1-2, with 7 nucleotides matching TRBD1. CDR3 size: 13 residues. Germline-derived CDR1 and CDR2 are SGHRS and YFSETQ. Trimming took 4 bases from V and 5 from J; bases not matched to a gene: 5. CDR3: CASSPQDRYGYTF. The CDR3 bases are TGCGCCAGCAGCCCCCAGGACAGGTATGGCTACACCTTC.

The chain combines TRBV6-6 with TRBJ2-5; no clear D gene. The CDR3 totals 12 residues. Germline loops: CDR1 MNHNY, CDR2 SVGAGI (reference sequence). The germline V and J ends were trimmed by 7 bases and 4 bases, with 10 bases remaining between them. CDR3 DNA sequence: TGTGCCAGCAAGTCAGTAATAGAGACCCAGTACTTC. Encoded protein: CASKSVIETQYF.

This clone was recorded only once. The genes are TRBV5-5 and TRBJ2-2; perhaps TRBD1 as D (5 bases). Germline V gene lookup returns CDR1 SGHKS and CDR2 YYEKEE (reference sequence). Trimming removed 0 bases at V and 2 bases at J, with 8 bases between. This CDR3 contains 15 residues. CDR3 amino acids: CASSLVQGNTGELFF. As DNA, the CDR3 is TGTGCCAGCAGCTTGGTGCAGGGCAACACCGGGGAGCTGTTTTTT.

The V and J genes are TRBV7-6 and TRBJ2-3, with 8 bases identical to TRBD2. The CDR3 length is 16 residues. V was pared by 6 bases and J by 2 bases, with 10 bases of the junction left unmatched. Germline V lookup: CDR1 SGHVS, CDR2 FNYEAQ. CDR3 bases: TGTGCCAGCAGTCCGACTAGCGCTTACACCACAGATACGCAGTATTTT. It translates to CASSPTSAYTTDTQYF. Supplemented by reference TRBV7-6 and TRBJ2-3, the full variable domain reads GAGVSQSPRYKVTKRGQDVALRCDPISGHVSLYWYRQALGQGPEFLTYFNYEAQQDKSGLPNDRFSAERPEGSISTLTIQRTEQRDSAMYRCASSPTSAYTTDTQYFGPGTRLTVL.

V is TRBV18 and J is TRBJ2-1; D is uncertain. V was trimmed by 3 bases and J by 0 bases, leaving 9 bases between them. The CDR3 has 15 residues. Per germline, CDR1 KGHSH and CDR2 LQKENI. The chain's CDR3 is CASSPYTSSYNEQFF. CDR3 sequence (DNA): TGTGCCAGCTCACCCTATACAAGCTCCTACAATGAGCAGTTCTTC.

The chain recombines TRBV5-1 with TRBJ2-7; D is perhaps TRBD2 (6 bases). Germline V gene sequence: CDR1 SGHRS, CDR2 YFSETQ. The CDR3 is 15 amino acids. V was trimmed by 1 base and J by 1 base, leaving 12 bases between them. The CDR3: CASSLLPGVSYEQYF. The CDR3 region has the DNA TGCGCCAGCAGCTTGCTGCCGGGAGTGTCCTACGAGCAGTACTTC.

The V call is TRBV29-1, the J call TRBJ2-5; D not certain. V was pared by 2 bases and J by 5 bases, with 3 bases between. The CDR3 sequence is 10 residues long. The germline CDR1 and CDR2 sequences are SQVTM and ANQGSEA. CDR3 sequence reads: CSVERETQYF. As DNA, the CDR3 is TGCAGCGTTGAAAGGGAGACCCAGTACTTC.

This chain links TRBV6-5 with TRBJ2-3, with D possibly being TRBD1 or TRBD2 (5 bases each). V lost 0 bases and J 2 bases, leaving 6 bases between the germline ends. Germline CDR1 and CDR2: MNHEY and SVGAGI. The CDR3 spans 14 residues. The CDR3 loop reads CASSYSGDTDTQYF. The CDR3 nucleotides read TGTGCCAGCAGTTACTCGGGGGACACAGATACGCAGTATTTT.

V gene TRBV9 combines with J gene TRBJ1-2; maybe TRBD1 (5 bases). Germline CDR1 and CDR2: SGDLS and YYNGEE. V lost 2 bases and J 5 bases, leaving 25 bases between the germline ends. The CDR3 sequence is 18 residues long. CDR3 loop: CASSVSPTQHDSLYGYTF. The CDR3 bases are TGTGCCAGCAGCGTTTCTCCTACCCAACACGACAGTTTGTATGGCTACACCTTC.

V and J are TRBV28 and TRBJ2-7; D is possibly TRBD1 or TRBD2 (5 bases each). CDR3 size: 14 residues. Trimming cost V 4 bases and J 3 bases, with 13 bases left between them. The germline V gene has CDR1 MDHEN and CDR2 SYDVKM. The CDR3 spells CASSYTGTLYEQYF. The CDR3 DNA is TGTGCCAGCAGTTACACCGGGACCCTCTACGAGCAGTACTTC.

The CDR3 nucleotides read TGTGCCAGTAAGGTGCAGGGGAACTATGGCTACACCTTC. Amino acid sequence: CASKVQGNYGYTF. The gene calls are TRBV19 and TRBJ1-2, with D possibly being TRBD1 (6 bases). The CDR3 has 13 amino acids. Germline V gives CDR1 LNHDA, CDR2 SQIVND (reference sequence). The germline V and J ends were trimmed by 7 bases and 2 bases, with 11 bases remaining between them.

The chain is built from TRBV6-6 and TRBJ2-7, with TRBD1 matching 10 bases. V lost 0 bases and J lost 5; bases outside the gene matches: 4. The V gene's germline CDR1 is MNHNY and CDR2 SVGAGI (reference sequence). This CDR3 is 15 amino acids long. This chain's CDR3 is CASSYSWTGGHEQYF. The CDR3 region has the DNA TGTGCCAGCAGTTACTCGTGGACAGGGGGTCACGAGCAGTACTTC.

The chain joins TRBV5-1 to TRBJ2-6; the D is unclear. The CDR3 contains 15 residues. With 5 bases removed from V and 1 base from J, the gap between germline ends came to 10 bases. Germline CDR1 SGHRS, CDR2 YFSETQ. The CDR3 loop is CASRLRESGANVLTF. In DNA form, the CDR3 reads TGCGCCAGCAGACTGCGAGAATCTGGGGCCAACGTCCTGACTTTC.

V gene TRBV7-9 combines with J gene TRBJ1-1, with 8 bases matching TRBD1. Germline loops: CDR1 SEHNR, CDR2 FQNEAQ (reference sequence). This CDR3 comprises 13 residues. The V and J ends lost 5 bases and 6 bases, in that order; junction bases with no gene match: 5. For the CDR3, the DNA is TGTGCCAGCAGCCGGCAGGGGGCGCCTGAAGCTTTCTTT. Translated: CASSRQGAPEAFF.

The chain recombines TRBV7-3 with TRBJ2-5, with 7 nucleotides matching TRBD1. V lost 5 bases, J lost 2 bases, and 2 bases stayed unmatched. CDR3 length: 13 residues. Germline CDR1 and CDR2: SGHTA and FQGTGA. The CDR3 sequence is CASSRGQQETQYF. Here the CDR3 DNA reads TGTGCCAGCAGCCGGGGACAGCAAGAGACCCAGTACTTC. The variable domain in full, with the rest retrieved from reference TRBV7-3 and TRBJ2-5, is GAGVSQTPSNKVTEKGKYVELRCDPISGHTALYWYRQSLGQGPEFLIYFQGTGAADDSGLPNDRFFAVRPEGSVSTLKIQRTERGDSAVYLCASSRGQQETQYFGPGTRLLVL.

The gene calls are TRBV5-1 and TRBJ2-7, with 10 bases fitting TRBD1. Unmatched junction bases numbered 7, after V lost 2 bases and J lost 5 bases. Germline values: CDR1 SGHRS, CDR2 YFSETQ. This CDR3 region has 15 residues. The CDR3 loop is CASSFQGGQGNEQYF. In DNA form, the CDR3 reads TGCGCCAGCAGCTTTCAGGGGGGACAGGGGAACGAGCAGTACTTC.

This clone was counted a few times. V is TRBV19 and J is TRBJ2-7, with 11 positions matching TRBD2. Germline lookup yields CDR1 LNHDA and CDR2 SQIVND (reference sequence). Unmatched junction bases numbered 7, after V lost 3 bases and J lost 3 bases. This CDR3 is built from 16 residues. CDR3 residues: CASSIRASGRNYEQYF. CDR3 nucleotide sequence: TGTGCCAGTAGTATCCGGGCTAGCGGGAGGAACTACGAGCAGTACTTC.

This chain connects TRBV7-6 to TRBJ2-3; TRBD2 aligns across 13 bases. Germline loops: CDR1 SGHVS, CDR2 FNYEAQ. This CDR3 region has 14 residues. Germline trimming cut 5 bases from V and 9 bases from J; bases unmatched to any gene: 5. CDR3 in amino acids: CASSRTSGGITQYF. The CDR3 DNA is TGTGCCAGCAGCCGGACTAGCGGGGGCATCACGCAGTATTTT.

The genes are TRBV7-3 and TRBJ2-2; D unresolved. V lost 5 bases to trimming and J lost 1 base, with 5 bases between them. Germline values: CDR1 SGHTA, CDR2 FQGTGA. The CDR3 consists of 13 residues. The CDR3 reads CASSNKNTGELFF. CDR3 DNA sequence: TGTGCCAGCAGCAATAAGAACACCGGGGAGCTGTTTTTT.

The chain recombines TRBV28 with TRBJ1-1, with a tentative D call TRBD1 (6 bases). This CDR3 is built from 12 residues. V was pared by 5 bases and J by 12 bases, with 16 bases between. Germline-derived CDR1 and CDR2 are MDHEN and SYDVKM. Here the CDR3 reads CASSTGIERPFF. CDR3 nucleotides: TGTGCCAGCAGTACAGGGATCGAACGGCCTTTCTTT.

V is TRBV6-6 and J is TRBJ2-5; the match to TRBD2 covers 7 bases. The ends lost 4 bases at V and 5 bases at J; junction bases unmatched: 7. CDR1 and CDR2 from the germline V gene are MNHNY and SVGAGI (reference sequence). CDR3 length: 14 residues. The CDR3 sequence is CASSLSGMVETQYF. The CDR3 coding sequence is TGTGCCAGCAGTTTAAGCGGGATGGTTGAGACCCAGTACTTC.

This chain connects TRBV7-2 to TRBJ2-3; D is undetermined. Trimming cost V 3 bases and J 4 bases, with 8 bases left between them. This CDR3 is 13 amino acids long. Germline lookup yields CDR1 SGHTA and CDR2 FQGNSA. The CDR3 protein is CASSFYVADTQYF. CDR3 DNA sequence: TGTGCCAGCAGCTTTTACGTTGCAGATACGCAGTATTTT.

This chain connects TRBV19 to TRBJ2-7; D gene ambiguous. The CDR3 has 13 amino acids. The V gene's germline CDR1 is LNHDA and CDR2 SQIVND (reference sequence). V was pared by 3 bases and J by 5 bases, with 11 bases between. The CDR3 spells CASSMAHLDEQYF. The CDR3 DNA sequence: TGTGCCAGTAGTATGGCGCATCTAGACGAGCAGTACTTC.

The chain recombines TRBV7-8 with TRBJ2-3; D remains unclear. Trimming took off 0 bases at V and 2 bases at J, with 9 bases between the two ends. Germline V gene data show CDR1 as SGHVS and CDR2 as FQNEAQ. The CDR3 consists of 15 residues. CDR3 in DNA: TGTGCCAGCAGCTTAGCCTCGATTTTCACAGATACGCAGTATTTT. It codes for CASSLASIFTDTQYF. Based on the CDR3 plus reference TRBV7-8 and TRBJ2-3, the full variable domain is GAGVSQSPRYKVAKRGQDVALRCDPISGHVSLFWYQQALGQGPEFLTYFQNEAQLDKSGLPSDRFFAERPEGSVSTLKIQRTQQEDSAVYLCASSLASIFTDTQYFGPGTRLTVL.

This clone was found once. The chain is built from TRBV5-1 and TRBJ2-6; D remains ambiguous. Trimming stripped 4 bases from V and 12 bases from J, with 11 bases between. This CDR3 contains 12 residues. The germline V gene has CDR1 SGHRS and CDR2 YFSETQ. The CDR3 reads CASSPGVGVLTF. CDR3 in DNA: TGCGCCAGCAGCCCGGGTGTAGGCGTCCTGACTTTC.

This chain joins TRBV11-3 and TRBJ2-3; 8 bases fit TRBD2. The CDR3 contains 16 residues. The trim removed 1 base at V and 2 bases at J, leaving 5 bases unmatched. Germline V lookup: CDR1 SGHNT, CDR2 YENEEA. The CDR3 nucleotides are TGTGCCAGCAGCTTAGTTAGAGCGGGAGACACAGATACGCAGTATTTT. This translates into CASSLVRAGDTDTQYF.

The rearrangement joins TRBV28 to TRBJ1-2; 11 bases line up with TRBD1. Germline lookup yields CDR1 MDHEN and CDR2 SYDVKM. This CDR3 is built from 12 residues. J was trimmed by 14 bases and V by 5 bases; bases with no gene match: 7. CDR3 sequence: CASSLGQGAQTF. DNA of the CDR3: TGTGCCAGCAGTCTCGGACAGGGGGCTCAAACCTTC.